Each of the 16 T cell receptor beta chains below was sequenced from the same sample in a study of cytomegalovirus exposure and HLA in healthy donors. PCR amplification relied on 60 Vbeta primers (plus 13 Jbeta primers). The repertoire was sequenced with immunoSEQ multiplex PCR; TCRdb's copy has only in-frame clones and lacks some. The specimen's table records 96,000 or so clones. The sequenced sample consisted of PBMCs. These receptors were obtained from a girl aged 5-17 years in good health and CMV-seropositive.

CDR3 bases: TGTGCTAGTGGTTTGGGACAGAACGGCTACACCTTC. This codes for CASGLGQNGYTF. The chain combines TRBV12-5 with TRBJ1-2; possibly TRBD1 for D (5 bases). CDR1 and CDR2 (germline): LGHNT, FRNRAP. V lost 1 base and J 8 bases, leaving 8 bases between the germline ends. The CDR3 loop spans 12 amino acids.

The CDR3 coding sequence is TGTGCCAGCTGGGGGTTAGCGGGCCACAATGAGCAGTTCTTC. Protein product: CASWGLAGHNEQFF. The chain recombines TRBV6-1 with TRBJ2-1; 7 bases line up with TRBD2. The germline V gene has CDR1 MNHNS and CDR2 SASEGT. This CDR3 comprises 14 residues. V lost 8 bases and J lost 5; bases outside the gene matches: 9.

The chain couples TRBV9 to TRBJ2-2; D gene unclear. V was cut by 3 bases and J by 6 bases, with 6 bases left in between. Germline V CDR1 and CDR2: SGDLS, YYNGEE. The CDR3 is 12 amino acids. The CDR3 sequence: CASSAGAGELFF. DNA for the CDR3: TGTGCCAGCAGCGCAGGTGCCGGGGAGCTGTTTTTT.

The chain employs TRBV25-1 and TRBJ2-7, with 7 positions matching TRBD1. With V trimmed by 6 bases and J by 5 bases, 13 bases remained unmatched. Germline CDR1 and CDR2: MGHDK and SYGVNS. This CDR3 contains 15 residues. CDR3 DNA sequence: TGTGCCAGCAGGGGAGACAGGGCAGCTTCGGACGAGCAGTACTTC. This encodes CASRGDRAASDEQYF.

V usage is TRBV5-4 and J usage is TRBJ2-5; TRBD1 agrees at 9 bases. The CDR3 contains 16 residues. The trim removed 2 bases at V and 2 bases at J, leaving 7 bases unmatched. Germline V gene sequence: CDR1 SGHNT, CDR2 YYREEE (reference sequence). The CDR3 spells CASSFGQGTPQETQYF. CDR3 bases: TGTGCCAGCAGCTTCGGACAGGGGACTCCACAAGAGACCCAGTACTTC.

The genes are TRBV5-6 and TRBJ1-1, with 9 bases aligning to TRBD1. CDR3 length equals 15 residues. V lost 6 bases and J lost 7; bases outside the gene matches: 13. Germline V gene data show CDR1 as SGHDT and CDR2 as YYEEEE. CDR3 sequence: CASTQLRDRENEAFF. CDR3 nucleotide sequence: TGTGCCAGCACCCAACTCCGGGACAGGGAGAATGAAGCTTTCTTT.

Points on this clone: A junction boundary mismatches the germline segment, possibly from a read error. The same CDR3 also results from other DNA sequences found in this sample. The rearrangement joins TRBV18 to TRBJ1-6; 7 bases agree with TRBD1. The length of the CDR3 is 13 residues. The germline gives CDR1 KGHSH, CDR2 LQKENI. Here the CDR3 DNA reads TGTGCCATCCCAGGGGGTAGTAATTCACCCCTACACTTT. Amino acids: CAIPGGSNSPLHF.

The rearrangement joins TRBV2 to TRBJ1-6; 7 nucleotides match TRBD1. This CDR3 region has 15 residues. The germline V gene has CDR1 SNHLY and CDR2 FYNNEI. The J segment lost 9 bases and the V segment lost 5 bases, leaving 10 bases of the junction unmatched. The CDR3 sequence is CASSKISGGGSPLHF. As DNA, the CDR3 is TGTGCCAGCAGTAAAATCTCAGGGGGAGGTTCACCCCTCCACTTT.

The V and J genes are TRBV4-2 and TRBJ2-7, with 11 bases lining up with TRBD2. The germline gives CDR1 LGHNA, CDR2 YNFKEQ. V trimming: 5 bases; J trimming: 7 bases; junction bases outside the gene matches: 10. The length of the CDR3 is 15 residues. The DNA for the CDR3 is TGTGCCAGCAGCTTCTCGACTAGCGGGGCGGGAGAGCAGTACTTC. Its protein product is CASSFSTSGAGEQYF.

This chain connects TRBV7-9 to TRBJ1-2; tentatively, D is TRBD1 (6 bases). Looked up from germline, CDR1 is SEHNR and CDR2 is FQNEAQ (reference sequence). The CDR3 is made up of 15 amino acids. Trimming cost V 5 bases and J 0 bases, with 13 bases left between them. The CDR3 DNA sequence: TGTGCCAGCAGCCCAAGGACAGACGCTAACTATGGCTACACCTTC. This encodes CASSPRTDANYGYTF.

The rearrangement links TRBV6-1 to TRBJ2-7; 9 bases line up with TRBD2. Losses at the gene ends were 4 bases for V and 3 bases for J; bases not matched to a gene: 7. Germline CDR1 MNHNS, CDR2 SASEGT. This CDR3 is 15 amino acids long. CDR3 in amino acids: CASSASRGGGYEQYF. As DNA, the CDR3 is TGTGCCAGCAGTGCCTCGCGGGGGGGAGGCTACGAGCAGTACTTC.

The genes are TRBV5-1 and TRBJ2-7, with D unresolved. The CDR3 runs 15 residues. V was trimmed by 4 bases and J by 0 bases, leaving 14 bases between them. Germline CDR1 SGHRS, CDR2 YFSETQ. CDR3 nucleotides: TGCGCCAGCAGCCCCCTCATAGACACCTCCTACGAGCAGTACTTC. This encodes CASSPLIDTSYEQYF.

The rearrangement links TRBV10-3 to TRBJ1-5; 10 bases map to TRBD1. V was clipped by 10 bases and J by 2 bases; unmatched bases: 14. CDR3 length: 17 amino acids. Per germline, CDR1 ENHRY and CDR2 SYGVKD. The CDR3 DNA reads TGTGCCACGAATCCCGGGACAGGGGTTATAGGCAATCAGCCCCAGCATTTT. Its protein product is CATNPGTGVIGNQPQHF.

This chain uses TRBV28 with TRBJ1-5; unclear D gene. The V end lost 7 bases, the J end lost 0 bases, and 10 bases lay between the germline ends. The CDR3 is made up of 14 amino acids. The V gene's germline CDR1 is MDHEN and CDR2 SYDVKM. CDR3 sequence: CASTPVHSNQPQHF. Here the CDR3 DNA reads TGTGCCAGCACTCCAGTTCATAGCAATCAGCCCCAGCATTTT.

This rearrangement joins TRBV2 to TRBJ1-5; D is ambiguous. CDR3 length: 14 amino acids. CDR1 is SNHLY, CDR2 FYNNEI, per germline. As DNA, the CDR3 is TGTGCAAGTATGTCCGGGAGTAGCAATCAGCCCCAGCATTTT. It is translated as CASMSGSSNQPQHF.

The rearrangement links TRBV4-3 to TRBJ1-6; D not certain. Trimming shortened V by 4 bases and J by 3 bases, and 10 bases separated the two germline ends. The CDR3 is 15 residues long. CDR1 LGHNA and CDR2 YSLEER come from the germline V gene. CDR3 bases: TGCGCCAGCAGCCCCCGAGGAAACTATAATTCACCCCTCCACTTT. Translation gives CASSPRGNYNSPLHF.